The 25 T cell receptor beta chains presented below share a single source sample, sequenced in a study of blood T cell repertoires in COVID-19 (dated by TCRdb to the early 2020s). Libraries were made using the immunoSEQ multiplex PCR assay. The immuneACCESS repertoire file appears here via TCRdb, limited to in-frame rearrangements. These files lack a portion of the clones; in checked studies, under half of the deficit traces to unresolved V genes, and the cause of the others is not known. Here the sample has a few hundred thousand clones; roughly 90% occur a single time. Approximately 1.8% of the sample is held by the ten biggest clonotypes. Sequenced input: PBMCs or T cells enriched from blood (not recorded which). These receptors were obtained from a middle-aged woman who had recovered from COVID-19.

The chain uses TRBV7-9 and TRBJ1-5; perhaps TRBD1 as D (5 bases). Trimming pared 3 bases from V and 9 bases from J, leaving 9 bases between. The CDR3 runs to 12 residues. Germline V gene sequence: CDR1 SEHNR, CDR2 FQNEAQ (reference sequence). The CDR3 loop is CASSLGEGPQHF. The CDR3 coding sequence is TGTGCCAGCAGCTTGGGGGAGGGGCCCCAGCATTTT.

The count of this clone is one. This sequence joins TRBV6-5 and TRBJ2-7; TRBD2 matches 7 bases. CDR1 is MNHEY, CDR2 SVGAGI, per germline. With V trimmed by 10 bases and J by 4 bases, 10 bases remained unmatched. There are 13 residues in the CDR3. The CDR3 DNA reads as TGTGCCACCGCACGGACTAGGTATTACGAGCAGTACTTC. It translates to CATARTRYYEQYF.

The J gene is TRBJ1-6, the V gene TRBV14; D is uncertain. The CDR3 sequence is 13 residues long. V was pared by 4 bases and J by 10 bases, with 11 bases between. Germline loops: CDR1 SGHDN, CDR2 FVKESK. In nucleotides, the CDR3 is TGTGCCAGCAGCCTCTCGGGAAAATCACCCCTCCACTTT. Encoded protein: CASSLSGKSPLHF.

This clone was counted once. The CDR3 nucleotides are TGTGCCATCAGGGCGGGAGGCTCCTCCTACAATGAGCAGTTCTTC. This codes for CAIRAGGSSYNEQFF. The V and J genes are TRBV10-3 and TRBJ2-1, with TRBD2 matching over 8 bases. The trim removed 6 bases at V and 0 bases at J, leaving 4 bases unmatched. This CDR3 contains 15 residues. Germline CDR1 reads ENHRY; CDR2 reads SYGVKD.

To note about this clone: The sample holds other DNA sequences that translate to the same CDR3. V is TRBV18 and J is TRBJ2-7; 8 bases are a match to TRBD1. Trimming removed 6 bases from V and 2 bases from J; junction bases left unmatched: 6. Germline CDR1 is KGHSH and CDR2 is LQKENI. The length of the CDR3 is 14 residues. CDR3 residues: CASSLGQGPYEQYF. The CDR3 nucleotides are TGTGCCAGCTCCCTAGGACAGGGTCCCTACGAGCAGTACTTC.

This clone was picked up one time. The chain carries TRBV3-1 (or the pseudogene TRBV3-2) and TRBJ2-1; D is unclear. Trimming shortened V by 2 bases and J by 6 bases, and 17 bases separated the two germline ends. The CDR3 totals 16 residues. Germline V gene lookup returns CDR1 LGHDT and CDR2 YNNKEL (reference sequence). The CDR3 region is CASSQLLGTHLNEQFF. CDR3 in DNA: TGTGCCAGCAGCCAACTTCTAGGAACCCACCTCAATGAGCAGTTCTTC.

The chain employs TRBV7-8 and TRBJ1-4; no reliable D call. The germline CDR1 and CDR2 sequences are SGHVS and FQNEAQ. With 4 bases removed from V and 8 bases from J, the gap between germline ends came to 14 bases. This CDR3 is built from 14 residues. The CDR3: CASSSREGGEKLFF. The CDR3 nucleotides read TGTGCCAGCAGCTCAAGGGAGGGTGGGGAAAAACTGTTTTTT.

V gene TRBV7-9 combines with J gene TRBJ2-1; possible D gene TRBD2, 6 bases. This CDR3 comprises 12 residues. Germline values: CDR1 SEHNR, CDR2 FQNEAQ (reference sequence). V lost 2 bases to trimming and J lost 15 bases, with 14 bases between them. CDR3 DNA: TGTGCCAGCAGCTTAAATAACGGGGGTCCGTTCTTC. Protein sequence: CASSLNNGGPFF.

The gene calls are TRBV18 and TRBJ1-1, with D hard to call. Trimming pared 3 bases from V and 8 bases from J, leaving 13 bases between. Germline V gene lookup returns CDR1 KGHSH and CDR2 LQKENI. This CDR3 contains 13 residues. The DNA of the CDR3 is TGTGCCAGCTCACCCGGACTCCGGGAGGAAGCTTTCTTT. It codes for CASSPGLREEAFF.

The chain joins TRBV6-1 to TRBJ2-7; D is unclear. This CDR3 is 12 amino acids long. The ends were cut back, 2 bases at V and 7 bases at J, with 9 bases in the middle. The germline gives CDR1 MNHNS, CDR2 SASEGT. Written as DNA, the CDR3 is TGTGCCAGCAGTGAACGGTCCTGGGAGCAGTACTTC. Translated: CASSERSWEQYF.

This chain connects TRBV10-1 to TRBJ1-6; TRBD1 matches 9 bases. V lost 4 bases to trimming and J lost 8 bases; unmatched junction nucleotides: 0. Germline V gene sequence: CDR1 WNHNN, CDR2 SYGVQD (reference sequence). The CDR3 totals 13 residues. The CDR3 nucleotides are TGCGCCAGCAGTGGGGACAGGGATTCACCCCTCCACTTT. Translating it yields CASSGDRDSPLHF.

This clone showed up just a few times. CDR3 DNA: TGCGCCAGCGGGGCGGATCTGGTGTATGAGCAGTTCTTC. It is translated as CASGADLVYEQFF. V gene TRBV10-2 combines with J gene TRBJ2-1; D possibly corresponds to TRBD1 (5 bases). CDR3 size: 13 residues. V lost 8 bases to trimming and J lost 8 bases, with 16 bases between them. Germline lookup yields CDR1 WSHSY and CDR2 SAAADI.

The chain is built from TRBV14 and TRBJ2-5; D is ambiguous. Germline V gene sequence: CDR1 SGHDN, CDR2 FVKESK. The CDR3 covers 15 residues. V lost 1 base and J 2 bases, leaving 11 bases between the germline ends. The CDR3: CASSQGRHEQETQYF. The CDR3 nucleotides are TGTGCCAGCAGCCAAGGACGACACGAACAAGAGACCCAGTACTTC. Supplemented by reference TRBV14 and TRBJ2-5, the full variable domain reads EAGVTQFPSHSVIEKGQTVTLRCDPISGHDNLYWYRRVMGKEIKFLLHFVKESKQDESGMPNNRFLAERTGGTYSTLKVQPAELEDSGVYFCASSQGRHEQETQYFGPGTRLLVL.

This clone was detected a few times. The gene calls are TRBV4-3 and TRBJ1-1; tentative D call: TRBD1 (5 bases). The CDR3 has 13 amino acids. Trimming stripped 4 bases from V and 8 bases from J, with 14 bases between. The germline CDR1 and CDR2 sequences are LGHNA and YSLEER. The CDR3: CASSRTRGGEAFF. In nucleotides, the CDR3 is TGCGCCAGCAGCCGCACGAGGGGAGGGGAAGCTTTCTTT.

Written as DNA, the CDR3 is TGTGCCAGCAGCTTAGGGCGGAACGAGCAGTACTTC. This codes for CASSLGRNEQYF. V and J are TRBV11-2 and TRBJ2-7; D is ambiguous. V lost 1 base and J lost 5, with 6 bases in between. CDR1 SGHAT and CDR2 FQNNGV come from the germline V gene. CDR3 size: 12 residues.

The chain has TRBV6-5 and TRBJ1-1; D is possibly TRBD1 (5 bases). The CDR3 has 13 amino acids. Germline V lookup: CDR1 MNHEY, CDR2 SVGAGI. Trimming took off 8 bases at V and 4 bases at J, with 14 bases between the two ends. The CDR3, as DNA: TGTGCCAGCCTTAAGGACACCTTCACTGAAGCTTTCTTT. Translated, it gives CASLKDTFTEAFF.

A single count supports this clone. This chain connects TRBV9 to TRBJ2-5, with 13 bases identical to TRBD2. CDR1 SGDLS and CDR2 YYNGEE come from the germline V gene. The CDR3 spans 15 residues. Losses at the gene ends were 3 bases for V and 4 bases for J; bases not matched to a gene: 3. CDR3 DNA: TGTGCCAGCAGCGGAACTAGCGGGAGGGGAGAGACCCAGTACTTC. Translation gives CASSGTSGRGETQYF.

The chain carries TRBV25-1 and TRBJ1-2; D is undetermined. Germline V gives CDR1 MGHDK, CDR2 SYGVNS. The CDR3 is 12 residues long. The ends were cut back, 7 bases at V and 6 bases at J, with 12 bases in the middle. As DNA, the CDR3 is TGTGCCAGCACGACAATTGGGCATGGCTACACCTTC. Encoded protein: CASTTIGHGYTF.

The chain links TRBV3-1 (or the pseudogene TRBV3-2) to TRBJ1-2, with 10 bases fitting TRBD1. V shed 4 bases and J 7 bases; nucleotides not matched to a gene: 3. The CDR3 covers 13 residues. Per the germline V gene, CDR1 is LGHDT and CDR2 is YNNKEL (reference sequence). This CDR3 is CASSRDRGGGYTF. Written as DNA, the CDR3 is TGTGCCAGCAGCCGGGACAGGGGAGGTGGCTACACCTTC.

This chain uses TRBV5-1 with TRBJ2-1, with D possibly matching TRBD2 (5 bases). The CDR3 sequence is 15 residues long. Germline assignment: CDR1 SGHRS and CDR2 YFSETQ. With 6 bases removed from V and 3 bases from J, the gap between germline ends came to 16 bases. DNA for the CDR3: TGCGCCAGCACGATCTCGGAGGACGGCTACAATGAGCAGTTCTTC. It specifies CASTISEDGYNEQFF. Drawing the rest from reference TRBV5-1 and TRBJ2-1, the complete variable domain is KAGVTQTPRYLIKTRGQQVTLSCSPISGHRSVSWYQQTPGQGLQFLFEYFSETQRNKGNFPGRFSGRQFSNSRSEMNVSTLELGDSALYLCASTISEDGYNEQFFGPGTRLTVL.

In its sample, this clone was seen once. This specimen includes other DNA sequences encoding the same CDR3. V gene TRBV9 combines with J gene TRBJ2-7; 7 positions agree with TRBD1. CDR3 length equals 15 residues. Germline CDR1 SGDLS, CDR2 YYNGEE. V lost 4 bases to trimming and J lost 1 base; unmatched junction nucleotides: 8. Here the CDR3 reads CASSPRDSGSYEQYF. The CDR3 nucleotides read TGTGCCAGCAGCCCCCGGGACAGCGGATCCTACGAGCAGTACTTC.

The rearrangement uses TRBV28 and TRBJ1-4; 7 nucleotides align to TRBD1. Germline loops: CDR1 MDHEN, CDR2 SYDVKM. Trimming took 3 bases from V and 0 from J; bases not matched to a gene: 10. This CDR3 spans 18 amino acids. The CDR3: CASSFGDRQGATNEKLFF. The CDR3 DNA is TGTGCCAGCAGTTTTGGGGATCGACAGGGCGCAACTAATGAAAAACTGTTTTTT. The full variable domain, completed using reference TRBV28 and TRBJ1-4, is DVKVTQSSRYLVKRTGEKVFLECVQDMDHENMFWYRQDPGLGLRLIYFSYDVKMKEKGDIPEGYSVSREKKERFSLILESASTNQTSMYLCASSFGDRQGATNEKLFFGSGTQLSVL.

In its sample, this clone was seen once. The same CDR3 also results from other DNA sequences found in this sample. The CDR3: CASSQVPVNTEAFF. For the CDR3, the DNA is TGTGCCAGCAGCCAAGTTCCGGTTAACACTGAAGCTTTCTTT. The V call is TRBV14, the J call TRBJ1-1; unclear D gene. Germline CDR1 is SGHDN and CDR2 is FVKESK. This CDR3 comprises 14 residues. Trimming stripped 1 base from V and 2 bases from J, with 8 bases between.

The CDR3 protein is CASSLTGTSNGYTF. The CDR3 DNA reads as TGTGCCAGCAGCTTGACCGGGACAAGCAATGGCTACACCTTC. This chain links TRBV5-6 with TRBJ1-2, with D maybe TRBD1 (6 bases). Trimming removed 1 base from V and 6 bases from J, with 13 bases in between. Germline CDR1 reads SGHDT; CDR2 reads YYEEEE. The CDR3 runs to 14 residues.

J is TRBJ2-5 and V is TRBV11-3; perhaps TRBD1 as D (6 bases). The germline CDR1 and CDR2 sequences are SGHNT and YENEEA. V was cut by 2 bases and J by 6 bases, with 13 bases left in between. The CDR3 extends over 14 amino acids. The CDR3 region is CASSLRATGQTQYF. The CDR3 coding sequence is TGTGCCAGCAGCTTACGCGCTACAGGGCAGACCCAGTACTTC.